The 15 T cell receptor beta chains below all came from one sample that was sequenced in a study of cytomegalovirus exposure and HLA in healthy donors. The table came from immunoSEQ multiplex PCR; TCRdb's copy has only in-frame clones and leaves some out. This sample carries roughly 150,000 clones, 94% of them seen once, and the ten largest clones take about 2%. The sequenced sample consisted of PBMCs. The receptors originated from a man aged 18-30 years in good health and CMV-seropositive.

The chain is built from TRBV19 and TRBJ2-1; possible D gene TRBD2, 6 bases. V was shortened by 2 bases and J by 4 bases, with 21 bases between the two germline ends. Germline V CDR1 and CDR2: LNHDA, SQIVND (reference sequence). CDR3 length equals 18 residues. CDR3 sequence (DNA): TGTGCCAGTAGTATAATCACAGGATTGGAGGGCCGTTACAATGAGCAGTTCTTC. It yields the protein CASSIITGLEGRYNEQFF.

Of note for this clone: Additional DNA sequences in this sample encode the identical CDR3. This chain joins TRBV27 and TRBJ2-1, with a tentative D call TRBD2 (5 bases). Trimming took 2 bases from V and 2 from J, leaving 7 bases between them. This CDR3 region has 14 residues. The germline V gene has CDR1 MNHEY and CDR2 SMNVEV (reference sequence). The CDR3 DNA reads TGTGCCAGCAGTTTAGGAGGTACCTACAATGAGCAGTTCTTC. It specifies CASSLGGTYNEQFF.

The J gene is TRBJ2-7, the V gene TRBV16, with 8 positions matching TRBD1. V lost 3 bases to trimming and J lost 1 base; unmatched junction nucleotides: 5. The CDR3 is 15 amino acids. Germline CDR1 is KGHSY and CDR2 is FQNENV. In DNA, the CDR3 is TGTGCCAGCAGCCAGCCGGGACAGGTTTCCTACGAGCAGTACTTC. Translation gives CASSQPGQVSYEQYF.

This chain links TRBV7-2 with TRBJ2-3, with 7 nucleotides matching TRBD2. The CDR3 length is 16 residues. Unmatched junction bases numbered 8, after V lost 1 base and J lost 4 bases. CDR1 and CDR2 (germline): SGHTA, FQGNSA. As DNA, the CDR3 is TGTGCCAGCAGCTTAGGTGGCGGGAGCTTGGCAGATACGCAGTATTTT. Its protein product is CASSLGGGSLADTQYF.

The chain employs TRBV7-2 and TRBJ2-5; a weak D match, TRBD1 (5 bases). V lost 5 bases, J lost 0 bases, and 13 bases lay in between. The CDR3 loop spans 15 amino acids. Germline values: CDR1 SGHTA, CDR2 FQGNSA. CDR3 in DNA: TGTGCCAGCAGCCCAGCCGGACACTACCAAGAGACCCAGTACTTC. It is translated as CASSPAGHYQETQYF.

This clone was found once. V gene TRBV11-2 combines with J gene TRBJ1-6; 10 bases are shared with TRBD1. The germline V gene has CDR1 SGHAT and CDR2 FQNNGV. After removal of 3 bases from V and 9 bases from J, the junction contained 5 bases not matched to a gene. This CDR3 contains 15 residues. DNA of the CDR3: TGTGCCAGCAGCTTCCGGGACAGGGGCCTTTCACCCCTCCACTTT. Protein sequence: CASSFRDRGLSPLHF.

The chain employs TRBV6-6 and TRBJ2-1; the match to TRBD1 covers 7 bases. Germline-derived CDR1 and CDR2 are MNHNY and SVGAGI (reference sequence). After removal of 0 bases from V and 6 bases from J, the junction contained 2 bases not matched to a gene. The CDR3 spans 14 residues. The CDR3 region has the DNA TGTGCCAGCAGTTACTCGAGACAGGGCAATGAGCAGTTCTTC. Its protein is CASSYSRQGNEQFF.

V is TRBV11-1 and J is TRBJ2-4; TRBD2 is a possible D gene (6 bases). The CDR3 contains 17 residues. CDR1 and CDR2 (germline): SGHAT, FQDESV (reference sequence). The ends were cut back, 5 bases at V and 0 bases at J, with 17 bases in the middle. CDR3 sequence: CASSRGRVREAKNIQYF. CDR3 in DNA: TGTGCCAGCAGCCGGGGCCGTGTGCGGGAAGCCAAAAACATTCAGTACTTC. Full variable domain (rest looked up from reference TRBV11-1 and TRBJ2-4): EAEVAQSPRYKITEKSQAVAFWCDPISGHATLYWYRQILGQGPELLVQFQDESVVDDSQLPKDRFSAERLKGVDSTLKIQPAELGDSAMYLCASSRGRVREAKNIQYFGAGTRLSVL.

The rearrangement links TRBV11-2 to TRBJ2-1; 7 bases are shared with TRBD1. This CDR3 is built from 16 residues. Germline V gene sequence: CDR1 SGHAT, CDR2 FQNNGV. V lost 3 bases and J lost 7; bases outside the gene matches: 12. The CDR3 region has the DNA TGTGCCAGCAGCTTTGGGTGGACAGGATCAGAGAATGAGCAGTTCTTC. Residues: CASSFGWTGSENEQFF.

The V and J genes are TRBV28 and TRBJ1-3; a possible D gene is TRBD1 (6 bases). Germline values: CDR1 MDHEN, CDR2 SYDVKM. V was shortened by 8 bases and J by 3 bases, with 17 bases between the two germline ends. This CDR3 spans 15 amino acids. CDR3 in amino acids: CASANSGAGGNTIYF. Written as DNA, the CDR3 is TGTGCCAGCGCCAACTCAGGGGCGGGTGGAAACACCATATATTTT.

The V call is TRBV10-3, the J call TRBJ2-6, with D possibly TRBD1 on 6 matching bases. The CDR3 extends over 17 amino acids. The V and J ends lost 8 bases and 0 bases respectively, with 17 bases between them. From germline, CDR1 is ENHRY and CDR2 SYGVKD. The CDR3 DNA reads TGTGCCATCTCCGACAGGTGGGTCTCCTCTGGGGCCAACGTCCTGACTTTC. This sequence encodes CAISDRWVSSGANVLTF.

This clone was found a few times. V and J are TRBV7-9 and TRBJ2-3, with unresolved D. V lost 4 bases to trimming and J lost 0 bases, with 14 bases between them. CDR1 SEHNR and CDR2 FQNEAQ come from the germline V gene (reference sequence). The CDR3 loop spans 16 amino acids. Here the CDR3 DNA reads TGTGCCAGCAGCTATCTCAGCGATACTAGCACAGATACGCAGTATTTT. Protein product: CASSYLSDTSTDTQYF. Together with reference TRBV7-9 and TRBJ2-3, the CDR3 gives the full variable domain: DTGVSQNPRHKITKRGQNVTFRCDPISEHNRLYWYRQTLGQGPEFLTYFQNEAQLEKSRLLSDRFSAERPKGSFSTLEIQRTEQGDSAMYLCASSYLSDTSTDTQYFGPGTRLTVL.

V usage is TRBV7-8 and J usage is TRBJ2-1; D may be TRBD2 (6 bases). Trimming cost V 5 bases and J 0 bases, with 11 bases left between them. The CDR3 is made up of 15 amino acids. The germline V gene has CDR1 SGHVS and CDR2 FQNEAQ. CDR3 residues: CASSPRRGSYNEQFF. CDR3 nucleotide sequence: TGTGCCAGCAGCCCCCGGAGGGGCTCCTACAATGAGCAGTTCTTC.

The chain employs TRBV11-1 and TRBJ2-7, with D perhaps matching TRBD2 (5 bases). V was pared by 5 bases and J by 9 bases, with 17 bases between. The length of the CDR3 is 13 residues. Germline V gene lookup returns CDR1 SGHAT and CDR2 FQDESV (reference sequence). The CDR3 here is CASSPGLAQPQYF. The CDR3 coding sequence is TGTGCCAGCAGCCCGGGGTTAGCCCAGCCGCAGTACTTC.

The sample holds one count of this clone. V is TRBV4-1 and J is TRBJ2-1, with TRBD2 identical over 12 bases. Trimming removed 0 bases from V and 6 bases from J; junction bases left unmatched: 6. The CDR3 contains 17 residues. Germline V gene lookup returns CDR1 MGHRA and CDR2 YSYEKL. CDR3 coding DNA: TGCGCCAGCAGCCAAGATCCCCCTAGCGGGAGGGCCAATGAGCAGTTCTTC. Protein: CASSQDPPSGRANEQFF.